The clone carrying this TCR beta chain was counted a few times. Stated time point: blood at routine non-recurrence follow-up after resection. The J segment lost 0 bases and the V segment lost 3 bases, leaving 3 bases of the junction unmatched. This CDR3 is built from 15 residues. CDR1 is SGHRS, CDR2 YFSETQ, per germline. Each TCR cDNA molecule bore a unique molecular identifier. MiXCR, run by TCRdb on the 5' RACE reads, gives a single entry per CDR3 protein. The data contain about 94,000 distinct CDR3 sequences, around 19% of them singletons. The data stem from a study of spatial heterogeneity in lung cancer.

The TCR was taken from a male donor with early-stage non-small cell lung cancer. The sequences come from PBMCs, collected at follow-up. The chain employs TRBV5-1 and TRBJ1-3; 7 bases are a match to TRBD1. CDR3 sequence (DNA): TGCGCCAGCAGCTGGGGACAGAACTCTGGAAACACCATATATTTT. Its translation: CASSWGQNSGNTIYF.